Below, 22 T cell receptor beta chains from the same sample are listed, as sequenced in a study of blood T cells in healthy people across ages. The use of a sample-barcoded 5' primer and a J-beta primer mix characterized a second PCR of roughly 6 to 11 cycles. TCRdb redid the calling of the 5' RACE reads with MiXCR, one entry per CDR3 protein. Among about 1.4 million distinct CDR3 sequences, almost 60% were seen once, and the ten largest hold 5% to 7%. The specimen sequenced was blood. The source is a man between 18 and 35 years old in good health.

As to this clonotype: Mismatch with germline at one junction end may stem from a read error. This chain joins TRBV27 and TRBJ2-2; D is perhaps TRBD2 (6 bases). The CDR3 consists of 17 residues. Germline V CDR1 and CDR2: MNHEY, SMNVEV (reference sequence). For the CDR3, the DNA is TGTGCCAGCAGATTATTGTCGGGACTCTCGAACACCGGGGAGCTGTTTTTT. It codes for CASRLLSGLSNTGELFF.

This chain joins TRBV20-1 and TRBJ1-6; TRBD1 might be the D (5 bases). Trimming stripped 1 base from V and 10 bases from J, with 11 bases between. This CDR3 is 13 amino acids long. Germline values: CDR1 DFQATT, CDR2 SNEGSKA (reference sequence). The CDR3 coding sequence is TGCAGTGCTAGAGTGGGGGACTACTCACCCCTCCACTTT. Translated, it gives CSARVGDYSPLHF.

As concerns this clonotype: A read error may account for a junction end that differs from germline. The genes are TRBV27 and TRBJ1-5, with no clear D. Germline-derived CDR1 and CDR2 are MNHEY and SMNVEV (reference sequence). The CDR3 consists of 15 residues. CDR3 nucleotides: TGTACCAGCAGTTTATGGGCGGCCCATAATCAGCCCCAGCATTTT. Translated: CTSSLWAAHNQPQHF.

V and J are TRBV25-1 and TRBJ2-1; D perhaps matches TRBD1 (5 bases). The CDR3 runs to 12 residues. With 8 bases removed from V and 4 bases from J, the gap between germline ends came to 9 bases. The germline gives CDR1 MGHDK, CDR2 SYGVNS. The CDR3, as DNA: TGTGCCAGCGGACACAGGTACAATGAGCAGTTCTTC. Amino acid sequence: CASGHRYNEQFF.

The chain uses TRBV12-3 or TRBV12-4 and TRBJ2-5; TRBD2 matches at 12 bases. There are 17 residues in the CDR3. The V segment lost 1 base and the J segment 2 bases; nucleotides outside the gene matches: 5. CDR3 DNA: TGTGCCAGCAGTTTAGGTTCGACTAGCGGGGGTCAAGAGACCCAGTACTTC. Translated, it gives CASSLGSTSGGQETQYF.

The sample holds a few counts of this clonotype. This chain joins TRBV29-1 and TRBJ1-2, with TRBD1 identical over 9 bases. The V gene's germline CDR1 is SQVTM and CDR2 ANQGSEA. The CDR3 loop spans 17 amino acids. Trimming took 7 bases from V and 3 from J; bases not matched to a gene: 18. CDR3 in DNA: TGCAGCGCTAGGGGGCCCGGGCAGGACAGGGGTGACTATGGCTACACCTTC. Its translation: CSARGPGQDRGDYGYTF.

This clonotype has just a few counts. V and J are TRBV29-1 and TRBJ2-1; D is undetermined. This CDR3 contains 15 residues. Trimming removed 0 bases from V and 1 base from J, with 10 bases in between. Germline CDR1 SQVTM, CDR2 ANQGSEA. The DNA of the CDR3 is TGCAGCGTTGAAGATACGGCAGTTTCCTACAATGAGCAGTTCTTC. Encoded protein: CSVEDTAVSYNEQFF.

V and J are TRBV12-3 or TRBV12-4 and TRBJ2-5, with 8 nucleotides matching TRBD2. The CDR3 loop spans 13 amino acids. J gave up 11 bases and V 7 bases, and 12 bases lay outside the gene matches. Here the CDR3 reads CASTPGLGGEQYF. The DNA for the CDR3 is TGTGCCAGCACACCGGGACTAGGGGGTGAGCAGTACTTC.

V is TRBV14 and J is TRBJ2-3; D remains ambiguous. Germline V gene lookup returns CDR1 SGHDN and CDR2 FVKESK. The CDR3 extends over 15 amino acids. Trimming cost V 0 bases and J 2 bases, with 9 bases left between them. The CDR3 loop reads CASSQDPTYTDTQYF. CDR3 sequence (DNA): TGTGCCAGCAGCCAAGACCCGACTTACACAGATACGCAGTATTTT.

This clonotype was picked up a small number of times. For the CDR3, the DNA is TGTGCCAGCAGCACCGCTGGCGGGACGGATGACGAGCAGTTCTTC. Protein product: CASSTAGGTDDEQFF. The chain employs TRBV12-3 or TRBV12-4 and TRBJ2-1; TRBD2 is a possible D gene (6 bases). There are 15 residues in the CDR3. V was shortened by 6 bases and J by 10 bases, with 22 bases between the two germline ends.

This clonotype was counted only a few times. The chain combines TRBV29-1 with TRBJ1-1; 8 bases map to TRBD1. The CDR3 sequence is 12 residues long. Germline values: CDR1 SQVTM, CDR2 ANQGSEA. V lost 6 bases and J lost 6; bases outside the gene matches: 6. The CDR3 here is CSVGQGFAEAFF. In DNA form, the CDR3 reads TGCAGCGTCGGACAGGGTTTCGCTGAAGCTTTCTTT.

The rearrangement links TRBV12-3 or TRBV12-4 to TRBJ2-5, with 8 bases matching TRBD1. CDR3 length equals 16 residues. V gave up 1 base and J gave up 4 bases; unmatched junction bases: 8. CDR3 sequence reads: CASSLGTGQDGETQYF. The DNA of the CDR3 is TGTGCCAGCAGTTTAGGGACAGGGCAGGATGGAGAGACCCAGTACTTC.

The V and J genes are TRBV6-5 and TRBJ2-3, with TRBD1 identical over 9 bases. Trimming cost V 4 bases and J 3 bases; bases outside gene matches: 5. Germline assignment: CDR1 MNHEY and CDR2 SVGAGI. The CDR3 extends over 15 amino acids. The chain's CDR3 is CASSFHGTGTDTQYF. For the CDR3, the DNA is TGTGCCAGCAGTTTTCACGGGACAGGGACAGATACGCAGTATTTT.

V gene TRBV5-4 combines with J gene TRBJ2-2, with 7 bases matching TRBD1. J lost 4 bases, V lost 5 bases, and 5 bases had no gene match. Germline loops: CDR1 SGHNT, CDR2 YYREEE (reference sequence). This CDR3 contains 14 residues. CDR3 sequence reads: CASSRDRSTGELFF. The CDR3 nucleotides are TGTGCCAGCAGTCGGGACAGATCCACCGGGGAGCTGTTTTTT.

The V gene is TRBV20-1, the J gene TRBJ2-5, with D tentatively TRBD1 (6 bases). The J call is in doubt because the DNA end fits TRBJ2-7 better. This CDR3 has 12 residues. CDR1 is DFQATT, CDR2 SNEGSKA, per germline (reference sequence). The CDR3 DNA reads TGCAGTGCTATGACAGGACGGTACGAGCAGTACTTC. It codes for CSAMTGRYEQYF.

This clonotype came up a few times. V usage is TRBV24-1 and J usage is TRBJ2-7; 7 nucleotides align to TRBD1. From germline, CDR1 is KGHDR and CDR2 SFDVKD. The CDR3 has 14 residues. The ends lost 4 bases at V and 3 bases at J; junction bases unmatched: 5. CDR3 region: CATSDWGTDYEQYF. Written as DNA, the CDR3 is TGTGCCACCAGTGACTGGGGGACAGACTACGAGCAGTACTTC.

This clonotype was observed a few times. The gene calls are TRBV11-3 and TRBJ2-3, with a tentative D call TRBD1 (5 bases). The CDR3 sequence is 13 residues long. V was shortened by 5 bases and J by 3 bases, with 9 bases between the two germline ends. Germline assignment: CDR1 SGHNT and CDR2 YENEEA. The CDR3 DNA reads TGTGCCAGCAGCCCACAGGTGACAGATACGCAGTATTTT. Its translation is CASSPQVTDTQYF.

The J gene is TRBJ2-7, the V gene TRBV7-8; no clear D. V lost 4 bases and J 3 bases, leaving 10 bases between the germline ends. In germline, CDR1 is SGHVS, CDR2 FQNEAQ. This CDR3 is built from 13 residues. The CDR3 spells CASSYTLSYEQYF. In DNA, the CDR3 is TGTGCCAGCAGCTATACACTGAGCTACGAGCAGTACTTC.

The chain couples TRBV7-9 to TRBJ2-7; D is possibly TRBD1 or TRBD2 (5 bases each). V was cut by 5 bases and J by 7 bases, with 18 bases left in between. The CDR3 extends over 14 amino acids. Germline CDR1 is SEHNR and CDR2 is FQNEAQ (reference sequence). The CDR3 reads CASSPTIPWGEQYF. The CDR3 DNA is TGTGCCAGCAGCCCAACGATTCCTTGGGGGGAGCAGTACTTC. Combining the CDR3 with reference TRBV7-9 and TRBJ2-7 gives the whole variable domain DTGVSQNPRHKITKRGQNVTFRCDPISEHNRLYWYRQTLGQGPEFLTYFQNEAQLEKSRLLSDRFSAERPKGSFSTLEIQRTEQGDSAMYLCASSPTIPWGEQYFGPGTRLTVT.

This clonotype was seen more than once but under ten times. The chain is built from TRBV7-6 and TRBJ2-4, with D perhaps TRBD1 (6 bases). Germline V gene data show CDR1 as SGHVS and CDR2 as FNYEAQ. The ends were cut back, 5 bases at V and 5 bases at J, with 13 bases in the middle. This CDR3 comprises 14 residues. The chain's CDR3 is CASSPRGFENIQYF. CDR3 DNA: TGTGCCAGCAGCCCCAGGGGTTTCGAAAACATTCAGTACTTC.

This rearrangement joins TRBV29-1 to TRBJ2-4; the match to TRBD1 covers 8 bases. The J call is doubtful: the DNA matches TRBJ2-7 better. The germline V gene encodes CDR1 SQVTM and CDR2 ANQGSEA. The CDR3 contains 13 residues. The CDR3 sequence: CSASGTGVDEQYF. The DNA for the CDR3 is TGCAGCGCGTCCGGGACAGGAGTAGACGAGCAGTACTTC.

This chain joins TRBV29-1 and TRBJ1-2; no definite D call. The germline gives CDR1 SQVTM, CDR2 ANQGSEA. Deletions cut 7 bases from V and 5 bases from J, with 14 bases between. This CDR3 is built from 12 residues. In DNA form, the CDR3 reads TGCAGCGCCGAACCTCAGGAATATGGCTACACCTTC. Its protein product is CSAEPQEYGYTF.